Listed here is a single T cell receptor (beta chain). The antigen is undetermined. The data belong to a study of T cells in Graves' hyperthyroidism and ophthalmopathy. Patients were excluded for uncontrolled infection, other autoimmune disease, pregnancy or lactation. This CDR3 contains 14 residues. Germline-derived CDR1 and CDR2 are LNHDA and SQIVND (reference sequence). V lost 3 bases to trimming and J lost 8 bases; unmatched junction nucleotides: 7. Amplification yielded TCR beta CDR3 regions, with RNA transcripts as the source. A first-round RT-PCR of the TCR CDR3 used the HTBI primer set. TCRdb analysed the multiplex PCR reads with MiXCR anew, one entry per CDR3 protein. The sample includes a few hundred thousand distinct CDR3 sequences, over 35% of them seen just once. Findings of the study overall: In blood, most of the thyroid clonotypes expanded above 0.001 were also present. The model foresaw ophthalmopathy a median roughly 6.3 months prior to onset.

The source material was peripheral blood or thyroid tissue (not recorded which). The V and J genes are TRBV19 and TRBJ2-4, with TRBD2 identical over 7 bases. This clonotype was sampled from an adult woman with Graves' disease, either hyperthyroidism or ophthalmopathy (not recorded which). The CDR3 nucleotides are TGTGCCAGTAGTATTGGGGGGGGGTGGGACATTCAGTACTTC. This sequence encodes CASSIGGGWDIQYF.